The 18 T cell receptor beta chains listed next were all sequenced from one sample in a study of blood T cell repertoires in COVID-19. Clones were sequenced by immunoSEQ multiplex PCR, and TCRdb holds only the in-frame ones, with some missing. The data show approximately 230,000 clones, around nine tenths seen once. The sample comprised PBMCs or T cells enriched from blood (not recorded which). These receptors all come from a woman aged 18-30 years who had recovered from COVID-19.

This rearrangement joins TRBV12-5 to TRBJ1-2, with D maybe TRBD1 (6 bases). Trimming pared 1 base from V and 6 bases from J, leaving 27 bases between. The CDR3 covers 19 residues. Germline CDR1 is LGHNT and CDR2 is FRNRAP. CDR3 coding DNA: TGTGCTAGTGGTTTGGGGTTGGGTGTTCTGGGGGGGCGCGGGAATGGCTACACCTTC. Protein: CASGLGLGVLGGRGNGYTF.

The V and J genes are TRBV15 and TRBJ1-1, with TRBD1 matching 7 bases. Germline CDR1 LNHNV, CDR2 YYDKDF (reference sequence). The CDR3 totals 14 residues. V lost 4 bases, J lost 1 base, and 3 bases stayed unmatched. CDR3 bases: TGTGCCACCAGCACCCGGACAGGGAACACTGAAGCTTTCTTT. This gives the protein CATSTRTGNTEAFF.

The chain combines TRBV11-3 with TRBJ1-5, with D unresolved. There are 11 residues in the CDR3. Germline V gene sequence: CDR1 SGHNT, CDR2 YENEEA. Trimming removed 1 base from V and 11 bases from J, with 6 bases in between. As DNA, the CDR3 is TGTGCCAGCAGCTTAGCCAGAACCCAGCATTTT. Residues: CASSLARTQHF. The full variable domain, completed using reference TRBV11-3 and TRBJ1-5, is EAGVVQSPRYKIIEKKQPVAFWCNPISGHNTLYWYLQNLGQGPELLIRYENEEAVDDSQLPKDRFSAERLKGVDSTLKIQPAELGDSAVYLCASSLARTQHFGDGTRLSIL.

The V and J genes are TRBV13 and TRBJ2-3; 13 positions agree with TRBD2. The CDR3 loop spans 18 amino acids. With V trimmed by 3 bases and J by 2 bases, 8 bases remained unmatched. CDR1 and CDR2 from the germline V gene are PRHDT and FYEKMQ (reference sequence). This CDR3 reads CASSFRTSGSSYTDTQYF. CDR3 coding DNA: TGTGCCAGCAGCTTTCGGACTAGCGGGAGTAGTTACACAGATACGCAGTATTTT.

V is TRBV7-3 and J is TRBJ2-5; 8 nucleotides line up with TRBD1. Trimming cost V 5 bases and J 5 bases; bases outside gene matches: 7. The CDR3 is 14 residues long. The germline gives CDR1 SGHTA, CDR2 FQGTGA. In nucleotides, the CDR3 is TGTGCCAGCAGCCGACAGGGGCGCGACGAGACCCAGTACTTC. It specifies CASSRQGRDETQYF.

The rearrangement links TRBV15 to TRBJ2-7; 7 bases map to TRBD2. V gave up 0 bases and J gave up 1 base; unmatched junction bases: 12. Germline V gives CDR1 LNHNV, CDR2 YYDKDF (reference sequence). CDR3 length: 18 amino acids. The CDR3 protein is CATSRDPGRLAESYEQYF. The CDR3 DNA follows: TGTGCCACCAGCAGAGATCCGGGTAGGCTAGCGGAGTCCTACGAGCAGTACTTC.

The chain employs TRBV15 and TRBJ1-6; D gene ambiguous. Germline values: CDR1 LNHNV, CDR2 YYDKDF (reference sequence). The V end was cut by 2 bases, the J end by 0 bases, with 14 bases between. The CDR3 has 18 residues. This CDR3 reads CATSRLSTTSSYNSPLHF. Written as DNA, the CDR3 is TGTGCCACCAGCAGACTCTCGACAACAAGCTCCTATAATTCACCCCTCCACTTT.

The rearrangement uses TRBV5-6 and TRBJ2-3, with 12 bases lining up with TRBD2. Germline V gene lookup returns CDR1 SGHDT and CDR2 YYEEEE. The V segment lost 4 bases and the J segment 4 bases; nucleotides outside the gene matches: 4. The CDR3 consists of 15 residues. This CDR3 is CASSKTSGGSDTQYF. CDR3 nucleotide sequence: TGTGCCAGCAGCAAGACTAGCGGGGGTTCAGATACGCAGTATTTT. The complete variable domain, with remaining parts taken from reference TRBV5-6 and TRBJ2-3, reads DAGVTQSPTHLIKTRGQQVTLRCSPKSGHDTVSWYQQALGQGPQFIFQYYEEEERQRGNFPDRFSGHQFPNYSSELNVNALLLGDSALYLCASSKTSGGSDTQYFGPGTRLTVL.

This clone was found once. The rearrangement links TRBV5-4 to TRBJ1-2; D ambiguous. The V gene lost 0 bases and the J gene lost 2 bases, with 17 bases spanning the gap. Germline V gene data show CDR1 as SGHNT and CDR2 as YYREEE (reference sequence). This CDR3 has 17 amino acids. This chain's CDR3 is CASSLAEVGVKNYGYTF. CDR3 DNA: TGTGCCAGCAGCTTGGCCGAGGTGGGAGTAAAAAACTATGGCTACACCTTC.

The rearrangement uses TRBV11-3 and TRBJ1-1; weak D call: TRBD1 (6 bases). The CDR3 sequence is 14 residues long. Germline CDR1 and CDR2: SGHNT and YENEEA. Trimming cost V 6 bases and J 4 bases, with 15 bases left between them. The CDR3 reads CASSQQGFGTEAFF. DNA of the CDR3: TGTGCCAGCAGTCAACAGGGATTCGGCACTGAAGCTTTCTTT.

There are many counts of this clone. The V gene is TRBV6-5, the J gene TRBJ2-3; 10 bases are a match to TRBD2. Losses at the gene ends were 0 bases for V and 4 bases for J; bases not matched to a gene: 1. The germline V gene encodes CDR1 MNHEY and CDR2 SVGAGI. The CDR3 spans 15 residues. The DNA of the CDR3 is TGTGCCAGCAGTTACTCAGCGGGAGGGCCAGATACGCAGTATTTT. Amino acids: CASSYSAGGPDTQYF.

This clone was found once. This chain joins TRBV29-1 and TRBJ1-2; D perhaps matches TRBD1 (6 bases). The germline V and J ends were trimmed by 2 bases and 4 bases, with 8 bases remaining between them. The CDR3 extends over 12 amino acids. Germline lookup yields CDR1 SQVTM and CDR2 ANQGSEA. In nucleotides, the CDR3 is TGCAGCGTTGAAAGACAGGTCTATGGCTACACCTTC. Its protein is CSVERQVYGYTF.

CDR3 amino acids: CASRTGGGGGELFF. In DNA form, the CDR3 reads TGTGCCAGCAGAACAGGGGGCGGAGGCGGGGAGCTGTTTTTT. The chain is built from TRBV28 and TRBJ2-2; 9 nucleotides agree with TRBD1. After removal of 6 bases from V and 7 bases from J, the junction contained 6 bases not matched to a gene. This CDR3 contains 14 residues. Germline V gives CDR1 MDHEN, CDR2 SYDVKM.

The chain recombines TRBV19 with TRBJ2-3; 15 positions agree with TRBD2. V trimming: 3 bases; J trimming: 0 bases; junction bases outside the gene matches: 13. The germline V gene encodes CDR1 LNHDA and CDR2 SQIVND (reference sequence). The CDR3 is 21 amino acids. The CDR3 region is CASSIRGLAGGTRSSTDTQYF. The CDR3 coding sequence is TGTGCCAGTAGTATTAGGGGACTAGCGGGGGGAACGAGATCTAGCACAGATACGCAGTATTTT.

The chain combines TRBV7-8 with TRBJ1-5; no definite D call. Deletions cut 1 base from V and 7 bases from J, with 8 bases between. Germline V gene lookup returns CDR1 SGHVS and CDR2 FQNEAQ. The length of the CDR3 is 13 residues. This CDR3 reads CASSLVERQPQHF. The CDR3 nucleotides read TGTGCCAGCAGCTTAGTAGAGCGCCAGCCCCAGCATTTT. Full variable domain (missing parts from reference TRBV7-8 and TRBJ1-5): GAGVSQSPRYKVAKRGQDVALRCDPISGHVSLFWYQQALGQGPEFLTYFQNEAQLDKSGLPSDRFFAERPEGSVSTLKIQRTQQEDSAVYLCASSLVERQPQHFGDGTRLSIL.

This rearrangement joins TRBV18 to TRBJ2-3; D ambiguous. The length of the CDR3 is 14 residues. Germline CDR1 is KGHSH and CDR2 is LQKENI. Trimming removed 3 bases at V and 0 bases at J, with 7 bases between. The CDR3 DNA is TGTGCCAGCTCACCTTCAGTCAGCACAGATACGCAGTATTTT. It specifies CASSPSVSTDTQYF.

The chain is built from TRBV28 and TRBJ2-7; 8 nucleotides match TRBD1. Trimming removed 7 bases from V and 3 bases from J; junction bases left unmatched: 8. Germline V gene lookup returns CDR1 MDHEN and CDR2 SYDVKM. CDR3 length equals 14 residues. The CDR3 loop is CASTKTGGLYEQYF. The CDR3 DNA reads as TGTGCCAGCACTAAAACAGGGGGTCTCTACGAGCAGTACTTC.

This rearrangement joins TRBV19 to TRBJ2-3, with D possibly being TRBD2 (6 bases). V was cut by 3 bases and J by 0 bases, with 10 bases left in between. Germline-derived CDR1 and CDR2 are LNHDA and SQIVND (reference sequence). This CDR3 has 15 residues. The CDR3 DNA reads as TGTGCCAGTAGTATTGGCAGCGGGAGCACAGATACGCAGTATTTT. Translating gives CASSIGSGSTDTQYF.